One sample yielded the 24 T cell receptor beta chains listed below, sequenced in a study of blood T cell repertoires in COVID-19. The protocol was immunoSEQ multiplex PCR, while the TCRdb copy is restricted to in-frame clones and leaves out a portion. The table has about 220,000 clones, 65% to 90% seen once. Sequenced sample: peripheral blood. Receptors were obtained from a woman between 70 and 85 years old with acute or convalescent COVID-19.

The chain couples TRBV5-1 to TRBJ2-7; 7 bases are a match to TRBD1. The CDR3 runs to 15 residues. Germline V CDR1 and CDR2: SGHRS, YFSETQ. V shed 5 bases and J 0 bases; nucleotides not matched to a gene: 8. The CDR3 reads CASRQQGTSSYEQYF. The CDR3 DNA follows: TGCGCCAGCAGGCAACAGGGGACCAGCTCCTACGAGCAGTACTTC.

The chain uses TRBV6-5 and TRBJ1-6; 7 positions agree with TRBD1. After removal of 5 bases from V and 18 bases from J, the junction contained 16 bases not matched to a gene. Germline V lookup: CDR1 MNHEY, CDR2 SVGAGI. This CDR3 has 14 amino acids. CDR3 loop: CASSPGQRNSVSHF. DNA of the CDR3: TGTGCCAGCAGTCCGGGACAGAGAAATTCAGTAAGCCACTTT.

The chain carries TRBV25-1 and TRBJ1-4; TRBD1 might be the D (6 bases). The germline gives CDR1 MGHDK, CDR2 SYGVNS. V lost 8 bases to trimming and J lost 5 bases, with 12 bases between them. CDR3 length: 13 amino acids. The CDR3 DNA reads TGTGCCAGCTGGGGGCAGGGGAATGAAAAACTGTTTTTT. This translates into CASWGQGNEKLFF.

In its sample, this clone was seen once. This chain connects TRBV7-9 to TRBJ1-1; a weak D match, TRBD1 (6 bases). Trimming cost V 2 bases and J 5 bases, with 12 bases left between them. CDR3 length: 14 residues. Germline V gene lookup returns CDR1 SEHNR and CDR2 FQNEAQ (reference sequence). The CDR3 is CASSLQGQGTEAFF. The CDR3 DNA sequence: TGTGCCAGCAGCTTACAGGGGCAAGGAACTGAAGCTTTCTTT.

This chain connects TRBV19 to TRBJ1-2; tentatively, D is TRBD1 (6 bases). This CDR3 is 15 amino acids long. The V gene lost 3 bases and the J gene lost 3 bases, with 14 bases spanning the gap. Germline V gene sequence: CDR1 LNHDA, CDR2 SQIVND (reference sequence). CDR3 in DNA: TGTGCCAGTAGTATGAAGGCAGGGGCGGACTATGGCTACACCTTC. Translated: CASSMKAGADYGYTF.

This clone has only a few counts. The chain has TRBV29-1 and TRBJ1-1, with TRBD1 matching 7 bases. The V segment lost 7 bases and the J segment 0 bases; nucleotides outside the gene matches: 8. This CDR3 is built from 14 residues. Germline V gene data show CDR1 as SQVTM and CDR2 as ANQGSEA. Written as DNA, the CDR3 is TGCAGCGCCATACCCACAGGGGTGAACACTGAAGCTTTCTTT. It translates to CSAIPTGVNTEAFF.

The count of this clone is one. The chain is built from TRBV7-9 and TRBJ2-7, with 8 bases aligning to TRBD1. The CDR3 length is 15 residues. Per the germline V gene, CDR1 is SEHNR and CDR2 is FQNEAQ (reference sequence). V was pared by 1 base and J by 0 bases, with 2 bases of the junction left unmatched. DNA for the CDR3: TGTGCCAGCAGCTTAGAGGGACAGGCCTCCTACGAGCAGTACTTC. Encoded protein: CASSLEGQASYEQYF.

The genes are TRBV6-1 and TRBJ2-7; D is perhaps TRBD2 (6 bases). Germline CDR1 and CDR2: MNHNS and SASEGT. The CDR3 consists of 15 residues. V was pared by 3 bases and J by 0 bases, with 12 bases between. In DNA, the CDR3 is TGTGCCAGCAGTGATCTGGGACTGAGCTCCTACGAGCAGTACTTC. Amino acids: CASSDLGLSSYEQYF.

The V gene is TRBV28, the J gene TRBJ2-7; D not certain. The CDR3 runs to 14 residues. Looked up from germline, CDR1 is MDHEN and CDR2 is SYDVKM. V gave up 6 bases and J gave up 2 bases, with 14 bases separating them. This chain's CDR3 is CASSSPNTAYEQYF. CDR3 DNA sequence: TGTGCCAGCAGCTCCCCGAACACAGCCTACGAGCAGTACTTC.

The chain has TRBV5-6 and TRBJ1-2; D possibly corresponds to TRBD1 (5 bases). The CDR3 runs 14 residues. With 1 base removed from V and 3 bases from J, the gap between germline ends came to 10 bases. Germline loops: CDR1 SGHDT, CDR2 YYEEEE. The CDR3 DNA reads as TGTGCCAGCAGCTTGCGCAGGGAGGACTATGGCTACACCTTC. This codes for CASSLRREDYGYTF.

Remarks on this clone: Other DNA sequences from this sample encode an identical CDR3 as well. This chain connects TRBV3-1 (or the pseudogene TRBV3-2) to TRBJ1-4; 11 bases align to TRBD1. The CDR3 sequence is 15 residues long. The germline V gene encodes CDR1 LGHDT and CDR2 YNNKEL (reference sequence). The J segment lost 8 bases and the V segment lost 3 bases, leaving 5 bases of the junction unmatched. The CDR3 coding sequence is TGTGCCAGCAGCCAGCCGGGACAGGGGGACGAAAAACTGTTTTTT. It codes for CASSQPGQGDEKLFF.

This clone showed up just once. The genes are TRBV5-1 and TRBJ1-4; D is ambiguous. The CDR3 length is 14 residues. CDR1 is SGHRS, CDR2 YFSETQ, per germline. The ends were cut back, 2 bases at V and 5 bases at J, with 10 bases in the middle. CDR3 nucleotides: TGCGCCAGCAGCTTCGACTGGAGAAATGAAAAACTGTTTTTT. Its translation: CASSFDWRNEKLFF.

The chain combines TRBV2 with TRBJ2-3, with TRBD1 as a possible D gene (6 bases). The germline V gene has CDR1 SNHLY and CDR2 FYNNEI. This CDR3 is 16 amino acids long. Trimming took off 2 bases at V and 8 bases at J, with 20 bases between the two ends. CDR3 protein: CASSERGTPAWGTQYF. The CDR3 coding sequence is TGTGCCAGCAGTGAAAGGGGGACCCCGGCGTGGGGTACGCAGTATTTT.

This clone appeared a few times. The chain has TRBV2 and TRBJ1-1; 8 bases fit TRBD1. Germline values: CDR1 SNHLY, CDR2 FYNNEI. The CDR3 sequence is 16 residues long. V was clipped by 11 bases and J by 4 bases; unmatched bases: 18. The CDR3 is CAGVSIGQGESTEAFF. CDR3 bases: TGTGCCGGCGTTAGTATAGGACAGGGAGAGTCCACTGAAGCTTTCTTT.

The CDR3: CASVQGNEKLFF. The CDR3 DNA is TGTGCCAGTGTTCAGGGGAATGAAAAACTGTTTTTT. The V call is TRBV6-5, the J call TRBJ1-4, with D possibly matching TRBD1 (6 bases). The CDR3 totals 12 residues. CDR1 and CDR2 from the germline V gene are MNHEY and SVGAGI. Between the trimmed V and J ends, which lost 9 bases and 5 bases, there was a span of 10 bases.

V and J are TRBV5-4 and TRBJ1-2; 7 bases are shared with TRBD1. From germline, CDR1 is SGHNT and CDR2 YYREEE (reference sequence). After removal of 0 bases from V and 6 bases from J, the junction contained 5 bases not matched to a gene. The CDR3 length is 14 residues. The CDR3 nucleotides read TGTGCCAGCAGCTTGGAACAGGGGATCGATGGCTACACCTTC. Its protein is CASSLEQGIDGYTF.

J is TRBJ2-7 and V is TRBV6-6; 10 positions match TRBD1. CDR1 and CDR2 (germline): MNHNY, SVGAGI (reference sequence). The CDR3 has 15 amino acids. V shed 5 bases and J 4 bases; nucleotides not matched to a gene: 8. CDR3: CASSARDRGIYEQYF. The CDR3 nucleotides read TGTGCCAGCAGTGCCCGGGACAGGGGAATTTACGAGCAGTACTTC.

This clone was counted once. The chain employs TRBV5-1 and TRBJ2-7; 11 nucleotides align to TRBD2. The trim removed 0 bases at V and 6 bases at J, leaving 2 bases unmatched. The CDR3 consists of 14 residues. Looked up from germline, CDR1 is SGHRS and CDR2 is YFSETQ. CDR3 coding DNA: TGCGCCAGCAGCTTGGGACTAGCGGGGTTCGAGCAGTACTTC. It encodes CASSLGLAGFEQYF.

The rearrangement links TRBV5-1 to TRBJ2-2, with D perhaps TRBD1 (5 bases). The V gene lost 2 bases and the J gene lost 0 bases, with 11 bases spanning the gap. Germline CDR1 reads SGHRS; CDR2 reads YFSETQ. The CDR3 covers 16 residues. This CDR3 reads CASSFQGIPNTGELFF. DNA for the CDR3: TGCGCCAGCAGCTTCCAGGGAATACCGAACACCGGGGAGCTGTTTTTT.

CDR3 sequence: CASSSSSGTSVEQFF. CDR3 coding DNA: TGTGCCAGCAGCTCTTCCTCCGGGACTAGCGTTGAGCAGTTCTTC. The gene calls are TRBV7-2 and TRBJ2-1; 10 positions match TRBD2. V was clipped by 4 bases and J by 9 bases; unmatched bases: 9. Germline lookup yields CDR1 SGHTA and CDR2 FQGNSA. This CDR3 is built from 15 residues.

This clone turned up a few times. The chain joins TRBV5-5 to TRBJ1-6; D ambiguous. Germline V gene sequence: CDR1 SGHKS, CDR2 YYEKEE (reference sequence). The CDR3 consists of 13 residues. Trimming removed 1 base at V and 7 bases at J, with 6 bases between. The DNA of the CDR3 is TGTGCCAGCAGCTTGACAGACAATTCACCCCTCCACTTT. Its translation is CASSLTDNSPLHF.

CDR3 sequence reads: CASSGGQGALNTEAFF. CDR3 in DNA: TGTGCCAGCAGTGGTGGACAGGGGGCACTGAACACTGAAGCTTTCTTT. This chain connects TRBV6-1 to TRBJ1-1; 11 bases align to TRBD1. After removal of 4 bases from V and 0 bases from J, the junction contained 4 bases not matched to a gene. The CDR3 has 16 amino acids. The V gene's germline CDR1 is MNHNS and CDR2 SASEGT.

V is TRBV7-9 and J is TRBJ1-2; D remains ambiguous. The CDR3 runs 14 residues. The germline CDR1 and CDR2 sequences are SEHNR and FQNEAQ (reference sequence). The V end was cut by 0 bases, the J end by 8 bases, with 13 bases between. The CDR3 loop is CASSLAPPLGGYTF. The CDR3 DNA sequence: TGTGCCAGCAGCTTAGCCCCGCCCCTCGGGGGCTACACCTTC.

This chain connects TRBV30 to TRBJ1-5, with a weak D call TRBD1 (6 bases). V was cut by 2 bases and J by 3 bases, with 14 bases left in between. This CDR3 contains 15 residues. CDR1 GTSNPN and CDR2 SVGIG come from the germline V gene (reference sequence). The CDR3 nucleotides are TGTGCCTGGAGTAACAGGGCGGCGGTCAATCAGCCCCAGCATTTT. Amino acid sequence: CAWSNRAAVNQPQHF.